These 20 T cell receptor beta chains share one sample of origin, sequenced in a study of vaccination and CD4 T cells after COVID-19. Treatment denoted: roughly 11-day PBMC culture with coronavirus spike peptide pools or control peptides (ViraFEST assay). Oncomine TCR Beta short-read sequencing was applied to DNA from cultured CD4+ T cells. MiXCR, run by TCRdb on the PCR reads, gives a single entry per CDR3 protein. The data contain around 20,000 distinct CDR3 sequences, about half of them singletons. Antigens of these TCRs are unknown. The sequenced material came from CD4+ T cells from blood, cultured in vitro. The receptors here all came from a human donor who had recovered from COVID-19.

V is TRBV11-2 and J is TRBJ1-2, with D maybe TRBD1 (6 bases). The CDR3 contains 16 residues. Trimming left V 0 bases short and J 5 bases short, with 16 bases between. CDR1 SGHAT and CDR2 FQNNGV come from the germline V gene. The CDR3 reads CASSLENRGPRYGYTF. In DNA form, the CDR3 reads TGTGCCAGCAGCTTAGAGAATCGGGGGCCGCGTTATGGCTACACCTTC. Based on the CDR3 plus reference TRBV11-2 and TRBJ1-2, the full variable domain is EAGVAQSPRYKIIEKRQSVAFWCNPISGHATLYWYQQILGQGPKLLIQFQNNGVVDDSQLPKDRFSAERLKGVDSTLKIQPAKLEDSAVYLCASSLENRGPRYGYTFGSGTRLTVV.

The table lists this clonotype with a few counts. The V and J genes are TRBV28 and TRBJ1-2, with unresolved D. The V end lost 5 bases, the J end lost 3 bases, and 7 bases lay between the germline ends. The CDR3 has 12 residues. Germline V gene sequence: CDR1 MDHEN, CDR2 SYDVKM. DNA of the CDR3: TGTGCCAGCAGTATCGGGGACTATGGCTACACCTTC. Its translation: CASSIGDYGYTF.

This rearrangement joins TRBV30 to TRBJ1-6; no firm D call. Germline V gene data show CDR1 as GTSNPN and CDR2 as SVGIG (reference sequence). This CDR3 contains 15 residues. Trimming left V 5 bases short and J 7 bases short, with 18 bases between. CDR3 DNA sequence: TGTGCCTGGGAGGCAGGACTGAGAAGGAATTCACCCCTCCACTTT. Encoded protein: CAWEAGLRRNSPLHF. Full variable domain (rest looked up from reference TRBV30 and TRBJ1-6): SQTIHQWPATLVQPVGSPLSLECTVEGTSNPNLYWYRQAAGRGLQLLFYSVGIGQISSEVPQNLSASRPQDRQFILSSKKLLLSDSGFYLCAWEAGLRRNSPLHFGNGTRLTVT.

The rearrangement joins TRBV19 to TRBJ1-1; a possible D gene is TRBD1 (5 bases). V lost 3 bases and J lost 5, with 13 bases in between. The germline gives CDR1 LNHDA, CDR2 SQIVND (reference sequence). There are 14 residues in the CDR3. Written as DNA, the CDR3 is TGTGCCAGTAGTATTCAGGGTAGGGGAACTGAAGCTTTCTTT. Translation: CASSIQGRGTEAFF.

This clonotype has just a few counts. V is TRBV6-1 and J is TRBJ1-1; D possibly corresponds to TRBD1 (5 bases). This CDR3 is built from 15 residues. Germline V gives CDR1 MNHNS, CDR2 SASEGT. Trimming cost V 5 bases and J 7 bases, with 20 bases left between them. The DNA for the CDR3 is TGTGCCAGCAGTCCCAGGGCCAGCGGTCACAGTGAAGCTTTCTTT. Translation: CASSPRASGHSEAFF.

The J gene is TRBJ2-2, the V gene TRBV6-2 or TRBV6-3; 11 bases are a match to TRBD2. The length of the CDR3 is 14 residues. The J segment lost 6 bases and the V segment lost 7 bases, leaving 4 bases of the junction unmatched. Germline CDR1 MNHEY, CDR2 SVGEGT. The chain's CDR3 is CASKLAGAPGELFF. In DNA, the CDR3 is TGTGCCAGCAAACTAGCGGGAGCCCCCGGGGAGCTGTTTTTT.

The genes are TRBV11-2 and TRBJ2-7; 7 bases align to TRBD1. The CDR3 runs 15 residues. Losses at the gene ends were 5 bases for V and 6 bases for J; bases not matched to a gene: 13. Germline V CDR1 and CDR2: SGHAT, FQNNGV. CDR3 sequence reads: CASSPGEGAATEQYF. CDR3 bases: TGTGCCAGCAGCCCCGGAGAGGGGGCGGCTACCGAGCAGTACTTC.

This clonotype was counted a few times. The CDR3 DNA reads TGCAGTGCCACAAGGACAGGGCAACAAGAGACCCAGTACTTC. Translation gives CSATRTGQQETQYF. The chain uses TRBV20-1 and TRBJ2-5; TRBD1 matches 8 bases. The CDR3 sequence is 14 residues long. With V trimmed by 6 bases and J by 2 bases, 8 bases remained unmatched. Germline CDR1 and CDR2: DFQATT and SNEGSKA (reference sequence).

This clonotype was seen more than once but under ten times. The chain employs TRBV6-1 and TRBJ1-1, with D tentatively TRBD1 (6 bases). Trimming pared 8 bases from V and 1 base from J, leaving 20 bases between. CDR1 is MNHNS, CDR2 SASEGT, per germline. The CDR3 consists of 16 residues. Here the CDR3 DNA reads TGTGCCAGCGCCCGAGCCACAGGGATGGCGAACACTGAAGCTTTCTTT. It encodes CASARATGMANTEAFF.

The J gene is TRBJ1-2, the V gene TRBV7-2; no definite D call. Trimming cost V 5 bases and J 0 bases, with 10 bases left between them. Germline lookup yields CDR1 SGHTA and CDR2 FQGNSA. This CDR3 is 14 amino acids long. For the CDR3, the DNA is TGTGCCAGCAGCCCCTCACTAGCTAACTATGGCTACACCTTC. It is translated as CASSPSLANYGYTF.

The V call is TRBV2, the J call TRBJ1-5; maybe TRBD1 (5 bases). Germline CDR1 reads SNHLY; CDR2 reads FYNNEI. The CDR3 loop spans 14 amino acids. Between the trimmed V and J ends, which lost 7 bases and 6 bases, there was a span of 16 bases. Here the CDR3 DNA reads TGTGCCAGCACGGGGGAGGGAGCGGGTCAGCCCCAGCATTTT. As protein: CASTGEGAGQPQHF. The full variable domain, with the rest looked up from reference TRBV2 and TRBJ1-5, is EPEVTQTPSHQVTQMGQEVILRCVPISNHLYFYWYRQILGQKVEFLVSFYNNEISEKSEIFDDQFSVERPDGSNFTLKIRSTKLEDSAMYFCASTGEGAGQPQHFGDGTRLSIL.

This chain uses TRBV27 with TRBJ2-2; D is possibly TRBD2 (7 bases). Germline V gene lookup returns CDR1 MNHEY and CDR2 SMNVEV (reference sequence). There are 15 residues in the CDR3. V lost 2 bases and J 4 bases, leaving 11 bases between the germline ends. CDR3 amino acids: CASSLRGGGTGELFF. In DNA form, the CDR3 reads TGTGCCAGCAGTTTAAGGGGGGGAGGCACCGGGGAGCTGTTTTTT.

This clonotype was seen more than once but under ten times. V usage is TRBV10-1 and J usage is TRBJ2-3; D remains ambiguous. The CDR3 runs 9 residues. CDR1 and CDR2 from the germline V gene are WNHNN and SYGVQD (reference sequence). Deletions cut 10 bases from V and 2 bases from J, with 1 base between. Here the CDR3 DNA reads TGCGCCACCACAGATACGCAGTATTTT. It is translated as CATTDTQYF.

CDR3 sequence: CASSLPGPGSRGYTF. CDR3 nucleotide sequence: TGTGCCAGCAGTTTACCGGGTCCGGGTTCGCGTGGCTACACCTTC. The chain couples TRBV28 to TRBJ1-2; D remains ambiguous. Germline V lookup: CDR1 MDHEN, CDR2 SYDVKM. V shed 2 bases and J shed 7 bases, with 17 bases lying between them. This CDR3 has 15 residues.

V usage is TRBV29-1 and J usage is TRBJ2-2, with 9 nucleotides matching TRBD1. The CDR3 is made up of 14 amino acids. The trim removed 7 bases at V and 6 bases at J, leaving 9 bases unmatched. Germline CDR1 and CDR2: SQVTM and ANQGSEA. DNA for the CDR3: TGCAGCGCAACTCGACAGGGGGGGGCCGGGGAGCTGTTTTTT. Protein: CSATRQGGAGELFF.

The V gene is TRBV6-1, the J gene TRBJ2-7, with 7 bases matching TRBD1. V trimming: 6 bases; J trimming: 2 bases; junction bases outside the gene matches: 4. From germline, CDR1 is MNHNS and CDR2 SASEGT. The CDR3 consists of 13 residues. CDR3 sequence reads: CASRPGQTYEQYF. CDR3 in DNA: TGTGCCAGCAGGCCGGGACAGACCTACGAGCAGTACTTC.

V is TRBV18 and J is TRBJ2-3; 11 bases are shared with TRBD2. Trimming removed 2 bases from V and 10 bases from J; junction bases left unmatched: 5. The CDR3 consists of 14 residues. Per the germline V gene, CDR1 is KGHSH and CDR2 is LQKENI. CDR3 residues: CASSPESSGRAQYF. The DNA of the CDR3 is TGTGCCAGCTCACCAGAGAGTAGCGGGAGGGCGCAGTATTTT.

The CDR3 loop reads CSARLAGAYEQYF. CDR3 nucleotides: TGCAGTGCTCGACTAGCGGGGGCCTACGAGCAGTACTTC. This chain uses TRBV20-1 with TRBJ2-7, with 12 bases fitting TRBD2. In germline, CDR1 is DFQATT, CDR2 SNEGSKA (reference sequence). Trimming removed 5 bases from V and 2 bases from J; junction bases left unmatched: 1. This CDR3 region has 13 residues.

This rearrangement joins TRBV14 to TRBJ1-1; D unresolved. The CDR3 loop spans 15 amino acids. V lost 0 bases and J 5 bases, leaving 13 bases between the germline ends. Germline CDR1 SGHDN, CDR2 FVKESK. This chain's CDR3 is CASSQDLGRRTEAFF. CDR3 coding DNA: TGTGCCAGCAGCCAAGATTTGGGTAGGAGAACTGAAGCTTTCTTT. The full variable domain, in which reference TRBV14 and TRBJ1-1 provide the parts outside the CDR3, is EAGVTQFPSHSVIEKGQTVTLRCDPISGHDNLYWYRRVMGKEIKFLLHFVKESKQDESGMPNNRFLAERTGGTYSTLKVQPAELEDSGVYFCASSQDLGRRTEAFFGQGTRLTVV.

The rearrangement uses TRBV30 and TRBJ1-2, with D possibly TRBD1 on 5 matching bases. V shed 5 bases and J shed 2 bases, with 6 bases lying between them. CDR3 size: 11 residues. Germline CDR1 and CDR2: GTSNPN and SVGIG (reference sequence). CDR3: CAWGTNYGYTF. As DNA, the CDR3 is TGTGCCTGGGGGACGAACTATGGCTACACCTTC.